A selection of T cell receptor beta chains follows, all from one sample in a study of blood T cells in healthy people across ages. TCRdb re-derived calls from the 5' RACE reads in MiXCR, one entry per CDR3 protein. Of 250,000 to 300,000 distinct CDR3 sequences in the sample, around 30% were seen once. The sample consisted of blood. Source of these receptors: a woman aged 70-85 years in good health. CDR3s include the opening cysteine and the closing phenylalanine or tryptophan. Each record gives: clone size, V gene, CDR3 length, D gene, J gene, CDR3 protein, CDR3 DNA. The D gene is left open where the match is weak. Some rows have no size entry. The others give once, few or many, or a class for an expanded clone.

size: .
V: TRBV20-1
length: 14
D: .
J: TRBJ2-7
CDR3: CSARRSILSYEQYF
DNA: TGCAGTGCTAGACGGTCGATCCTCTCCTACGAGCAGTACTTC

size: few
V: TRBV28
length: 15
D: TRBD2
J: TRBJ2-5
CDR3: CASSLPGTTQETQYF
DNA: TGTGCCAGCAGTTTACCCGGGACTACTCAAGAGACCCAGTACTTC

size: .
V: TRBV10-3
length: 13
D: .
J: TRBJ1-6
CDR3: CAIGGAGGSPLHF
DNA: TGTGCCATCGGTGGGGCAGGCGGCTCACCCCTCCACTTT

size: many
V: TRBV7-2
length: 12
D: .
J: TRBJ2-7
CDR3: CASSLAKHEQYF
DNA: TGTGCCAGCAGCTTAGCGAAGCACGAGCAGTACTTC

size: few
V: TRBV7-6
length: 16
D: TRBD1
J: TRBJ2-1
CDR3: CASSLHVTGVGNEQFF
DNA: TGTGCCAGCAGCTTACACGTGACAGGGGTTGGGAATGAGCAGTTCTTC

size: many
V: TRBV5-1
length: 17
D: TRBD1
J: TRBJ2-2
CDR3: CASSSGTGTGSSGELFF
DNA: TGCGCCAGCAGCTCGGGAACCGGGACAGGATCGTCCGGGGAGCTGTTTTTT

size: few
V: TRBV18
length: 15
D: TRBD2
J: TRBJ2-1
CDR3: CASSPDSGRLDEQFF
DNA: TGTGCCAGCTCACCAGATAGCGGGAGGCTCGATGAGCAGTTCTTC

size: few
V: TRBV28
length: 18
D: TRBD2
J: TRBJ2-4
CDR3: CASSRLAGGPIAKNIQYF
DNA: TGTGCCAGCAGCCGACTAGCGGGAGGGCCTATCGCCAAAAACATTCAGTACTTC

size: .
V: TRBV18
length: 13
D: TRBD1
J: TRBJ2-5
CDR3: CASSPGQEETQYF
DNA: TGTGCCAGCTCACCGGGACAGGAAGAGACCCAGTACTTC

size: .
V: TRBV24-1
length: 15
D: TRBD2
J: TRBJ2-7
CDR3: CATSDPSGSSYEQYF
DNA: TGTGCCACCAGTGACCCTAGCGGGAGCTCCTACGAGCAGTACTTC

size: many
V: TRBV27
length: 16
D: TRBD2
J: TRBJ2-1
CDR3: CASSSQLAGVYNEQFF
DNA: TGTGCCAGCAGTTCTCAACTAGCGGGAGTCTACAATGAGCAGTTCTTC

size: once
V: TRBV20-1
length: 17
D: TRBD2
J: TRBJ2-2
CDR3: CSALATSGGANTGELFF
DNA: TGCAGTGCGCTCGCAACTAGCGGGGGGGCGAACACCGGGGAGCTGTTTTTT

size: many
V: TRBV5-6
length: 15
D: .
J: TRBJ2-3
CDR3: CASSSPAGAADTQYF
DNA: TGTGCCAGCAGCTCCCCAGCAGGAGCTGCAGATACGCAGTATTTT

size: few
V: TRBV20-1
length: 15
D: .
J: TRBJ2-3
CDR3: CSHMGGLGFTDTQYF
DNA: TGCAGTCACATGGGGGGACTGGGGTTCACAGATACGCAGTATTTT

size: .
V: TRBV10-3
length: 15
D: .
J: TRBJ2-1
CDR3: CAISERARGTDEQFF
DNA: TGTGCCATCAGTGAGCGGGCTAGGGGGACGGATGAGCAGTTCTTC

size: few
V: TRBV5-1
length: 13
D: .
J: TRBJ2-5
CDR3: CASSGGLGETQYF
DNA: TGCGCCAGCAGCGGCGGACTTGGAGAGACCCAGTACTTC

size: few
V: TRBV11-2
length: 12
D: .
J: TRBJ1-2
CDR3: CASSRQEVGYTF
DNA: TGTGCCAGCAGCCGACAGGAGGTCGGCTACACCTTC

size: .
V: TRBV3-1
length: 14
D: TRBD2
J: TRBJ2-7
CDR3: CASSRGGLNYEQYF
DNA: TGTGCCAGCAGCCGCGGGGGTCTCAACTACGAGCAGTACTTC

size: few
V: TRBV28
length: 13
D: TRBD1
J: TRBJ1-2
CDR3: CASSAGQGHGYTF
DNA: TGTGCCAGCAGTGCCGGACAGGGGCATGGCTACACCTTC

size: many
V: TRBV29-1
length: 10
D: .
J: TRBJ2-5
CDR3: CSAGIETQYF
DNA: TGCAGCGCCGGAATAGAGACCCAGTACTTC

size: .
V: TRBV18
length: 15
D: .
J: TRBJ1-5
CDR3: CASSPTANSNQPQHF
DNA: TGTGCCAGCTCACCGACAGCTAATAGCAATCAGCCCCAGCATTTT

size: .
V: TRBV7-2
length: 14
D: TRBD1
J: TRBJ1-2
CDR3: CASSLGQGSGGYTF
DNA: TGTGCCAGCAGCTTAGGACAGGGGAGTGGTGGCTACACCTTC

size: once
V: TRBV12-3/TRBV12-4
length: 16
D: .
J: TRBJ1-6
CDR3: CASSLGDDSYNSPLHF
DNA: TGTGCCAGCAGTTTAGGGGACGACTCCTATAATTCACCCCTCCACTTT

size: few
V: TRBV2
length: 14
D: TRBD1
J: TRBJ2-5
CDR3: CASRTDRGRETQYF
DNA: TGTGCCAGCAGAACGGACAGGGGGAGGGAGACCCAGTACTTC

size: once
V: TRBV20-1
length: 15
D: .
J: TRBJ1-5
CDR3: CSASMGAGSNQPQHF
DNA: TGCAGTGCTAGTATGGGGGCCGGAAGCAATCAGCCCCAGCATTTT

size: .
V: TRBV4-2
length: 18
D: TRBD2
J: TRBJ2-5
CDR3: CASSQGEGASGRQETQYF
DNA: TGTGCCAGCAGCCAAGGGGAGGGGGCTAGCGGGAGACAAGAGACCCAGTACTTC

size: .
V: TRBV5-1
length: 17
D: TRBD2
J: TRBJ2-7
CDR3: CASSPHELAGVVYEQYF
DNA: TGCGCCAGCAGCCCGCACGAACTAGCGGGAGTGGTCTACGAGCAGTACTTC

size: .
V: TRBV12-3/TRBV12-4
length: 12
D: .
J: TRBJ1-6
CDR3: CASSILNSPLHF
DNA: TGTGCCAGCAGTATCCTTAATTCACCCCTCCACTTT

size: .
V: TRBV7-9
length: 18
D: TRBD2
J: TRBJ2-2
CDR3: CASSLATPAGGPGGELFF
DNA: TGTGCCAGCAGCTTAGCGACTCCAGCGGGAGGACCTGGCGGGGAGCTGTTTTTT

size: .
V: TRBV4-1
length: 15
D: TRBD1
J: TRBJ1-3
CDR3: CASSMDRGSGNTIYF
DNA: TGCGCCAGCAGCATGGACAGGGGCTCTGGAAACACCATATATTTT

size: .
V: TRBV20-1
length: 15
D: .
J: TRBJ1-5
CDR3: CSARSDVLRNQPQHF
DNA: TGCAGTGCTAGATCCGACGTACTAAGGAATCAGCCCCAGCATTTT

size: few
V: TRBV5-1
length: 14
D: .
J: TRBJ2-5
CDR3: CASSLGLDQKTQYF
DNA: TGCGCCAGCAGCTTGGGACTTGACCAAAAGACCCAGTACTTC

size: .
V: TRBV7-8
length: 14
D: .
J: TRBJ2-2
CDR3: CASSLVSGTGELFF
DNA: TGTGCCAGCAGCTTAGTTTCTGGAACCGGGGAGCTGTTTTTT

size: many
V: TRBV20-1
length: 13
D: .
J: TRBJ2-5
CDR3: CSAPGLAKETQYF
DNA: TGCAGTGCCCCGGGACTTGCTAAAGAGACCCAGTACTTC

size: .
V: TRBV7-3
length: 13
D: .
J: TRBJ1-2
CDR3: CASSLNGRDGYTF
DNA: TGTGCCAGCAGCCTAAACGGGAGGGATGGCTACACCTTC

size: few
V: TRBV20-1
length: 18
D: TRBD2
J: TRBJ2-2
CDR3: CSAGGRASGRATTGELFF
DNA: TGCAGTGCGGGTGGAAGGGCTAGCGGGAGGGCCACGACCGGGGAGCTGTTTTTT

size: .
V: TRBV6-2/TRBV6-3
length: 16
D: TRBD1
J: TRBJ2-7
CDR3: CASSYSRIRGMYEQYF
DNA: TGTGCCAGCAGTTACTCGAGAATCAGGGGGATGTACGAGCAGTACTTC

size: few
V: TRBV28
length: 12
D: .
J: TRBJ2-7
CDR3: CASRAGGYEQYF
DNA: TGTGCCAGCAGGGCCGGAGGGTACGAGCAGTACTTC

size: few
V: TRBV12-3/TRBV12-4
length: 11
D: .
J: TRBJ1-2
CDR3: CASSSGTKPYF
DNA: TGTGCCAGCAGTTCCGGGACCAAGCCATACTTC

size: .
V: TRBV6-1
length: 14
D: .
J: TRBJ2-3
CDR3: CASSEKLMVDTQYF
DNA: TGTGCCAGCAGTGAAAAGTTGATGGTGGATACGCAGTATTTT

size: .
V: TRBV18
length: 13
D: .
J: TRBJ1-1
CDR3: CASSPTPNLEAFF
DNA: TGTGCCAGCTCACCTACGCCGAACCTTGAAGCTTTCTTT

size: .
V: TRBV20-1
length: 14
D: .
J: TRBJ1-6
CDR3: CSAKPNSYNSPLHF
DNA: TGCAGTGCTAAGCCTAACTCCTATAATTCACCCCTCCACTTT

size: few
V: TRBV20-1
length: 13
D: TRBD1
J: TRBJ1-1
CDR3: CSARGQGTAEAFF
DNA: TGCAGTGCTCGGGGGCAGGGGACAGCTGAAGCTTTCTTT

size: .
V: TRBV20-1
length: 13
D: .
J: TRBJ1-5
CDR3: CSAILTVNQPQHF
DNA: TGCAGTGCTATCCTGACGGTCAATCAGCCCCAGCATTTT

size: .
V: TRBV6-1
length: 11
D: .
J: TRBJ2-7
CDR3: CASTSGVEQYF
DNA: TGTGCCAGCACTTCGGGGGTTGAGCAGTACTTC

size: .
V: TRBV5-1
length: 14
D: TRBD2
J: TRBJ2-7
CDR3: CASSLTSGDYEQYF
DNA: TGCGCCAGCAGCCTGACTAGCGGAGACTACGAGCAGTACTTC

size: .
V: TRBV7-2
length: 14
D: .
J: TRBJ2-7
CDR3: CASSLGVSSYKQYF
DNA: TGTGCCAGCAGCTTAGGGGTTAGCTCCTACAAGCAGTACTTC

size: .
V: TRBV20-1
length: 14
D: TRBD2
J: TRBJ2-1
CDR3: CSALSGSIGNEQFF
DNA: TGCAGTGCTCTCAGCGGGAGTATCGGCAATGAGCAGTTCTTC

size: few
V: TRBV5-1
length: 17
D: TRBD2
J: TRBJ2-1
CDR3: CASSPGLAGGGYNEQFF
DNA: TGCGCCAGCAGCCCGGGACTAGCGGGAGGGGGCTACAATGAGCAGTTCTTC

size: .
V: TRBV6-1
length: 15
D: .
J: TRBJ2-5
CDR3: CASGFGDRLQETQYF
DNA: TGTGCCAGCGGGTTTGGCGACAGACTCCAAGAGACCCAGTACTTC

size: few
V: TRBV29-1
length: 12
D: .
J: TRBJ2-5
CDR3: CSVVGGLETQYF
DNA: TGCAGCGTTGTAGGCGGGTTGGAGACCCAGTACTTC